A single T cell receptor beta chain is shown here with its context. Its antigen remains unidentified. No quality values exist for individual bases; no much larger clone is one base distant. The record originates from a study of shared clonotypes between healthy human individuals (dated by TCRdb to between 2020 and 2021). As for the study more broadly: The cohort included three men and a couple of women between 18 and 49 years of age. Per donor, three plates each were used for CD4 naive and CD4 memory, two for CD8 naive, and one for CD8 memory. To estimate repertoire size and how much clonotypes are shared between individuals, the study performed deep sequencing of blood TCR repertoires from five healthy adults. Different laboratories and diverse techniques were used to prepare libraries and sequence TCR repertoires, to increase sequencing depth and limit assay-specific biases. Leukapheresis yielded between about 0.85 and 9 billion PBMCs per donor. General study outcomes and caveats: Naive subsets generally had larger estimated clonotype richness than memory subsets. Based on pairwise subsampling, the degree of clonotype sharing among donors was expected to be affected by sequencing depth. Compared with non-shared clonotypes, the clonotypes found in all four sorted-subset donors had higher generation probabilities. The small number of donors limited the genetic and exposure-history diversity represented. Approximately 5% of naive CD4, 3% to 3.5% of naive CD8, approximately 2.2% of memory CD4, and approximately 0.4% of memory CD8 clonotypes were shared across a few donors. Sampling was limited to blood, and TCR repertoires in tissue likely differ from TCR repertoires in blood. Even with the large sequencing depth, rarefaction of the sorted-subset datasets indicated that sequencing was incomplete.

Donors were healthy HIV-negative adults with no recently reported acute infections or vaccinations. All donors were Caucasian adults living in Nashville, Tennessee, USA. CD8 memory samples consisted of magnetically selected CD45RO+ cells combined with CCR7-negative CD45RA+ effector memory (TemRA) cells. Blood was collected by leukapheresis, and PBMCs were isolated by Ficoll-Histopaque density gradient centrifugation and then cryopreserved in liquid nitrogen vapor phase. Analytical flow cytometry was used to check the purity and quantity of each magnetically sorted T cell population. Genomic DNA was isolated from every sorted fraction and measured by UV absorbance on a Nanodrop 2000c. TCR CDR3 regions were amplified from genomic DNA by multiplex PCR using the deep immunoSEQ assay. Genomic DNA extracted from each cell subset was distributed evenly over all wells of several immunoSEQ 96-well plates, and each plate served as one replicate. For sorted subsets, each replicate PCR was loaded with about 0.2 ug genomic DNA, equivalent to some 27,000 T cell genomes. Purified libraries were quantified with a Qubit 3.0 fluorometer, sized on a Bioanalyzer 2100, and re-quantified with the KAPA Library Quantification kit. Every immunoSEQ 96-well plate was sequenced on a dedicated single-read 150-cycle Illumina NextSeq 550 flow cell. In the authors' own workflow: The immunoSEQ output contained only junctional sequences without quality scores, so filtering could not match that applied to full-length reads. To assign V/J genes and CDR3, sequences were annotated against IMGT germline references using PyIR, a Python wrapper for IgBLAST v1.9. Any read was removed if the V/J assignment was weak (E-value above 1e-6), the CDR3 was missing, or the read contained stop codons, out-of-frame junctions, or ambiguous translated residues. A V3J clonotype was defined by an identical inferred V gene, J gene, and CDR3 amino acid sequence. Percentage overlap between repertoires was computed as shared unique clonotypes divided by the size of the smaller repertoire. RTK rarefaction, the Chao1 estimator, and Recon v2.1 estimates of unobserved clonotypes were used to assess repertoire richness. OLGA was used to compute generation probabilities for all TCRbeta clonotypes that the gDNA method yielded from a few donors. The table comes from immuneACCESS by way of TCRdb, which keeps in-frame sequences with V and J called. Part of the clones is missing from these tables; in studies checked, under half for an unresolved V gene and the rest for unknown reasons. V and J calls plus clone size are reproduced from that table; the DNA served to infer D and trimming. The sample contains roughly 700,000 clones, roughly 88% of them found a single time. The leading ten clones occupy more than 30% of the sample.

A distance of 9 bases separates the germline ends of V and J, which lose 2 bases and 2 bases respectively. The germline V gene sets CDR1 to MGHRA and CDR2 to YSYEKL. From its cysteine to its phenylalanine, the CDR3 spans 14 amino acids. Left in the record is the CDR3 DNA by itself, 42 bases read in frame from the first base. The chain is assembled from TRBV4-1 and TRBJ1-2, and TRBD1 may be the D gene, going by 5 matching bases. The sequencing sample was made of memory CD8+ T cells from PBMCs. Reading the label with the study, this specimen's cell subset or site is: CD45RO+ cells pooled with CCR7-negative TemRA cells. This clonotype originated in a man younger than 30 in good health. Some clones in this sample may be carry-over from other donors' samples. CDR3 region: CASSQIDSNYGYTF. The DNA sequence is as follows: TGCGCCAGCAGCCAAATAGACAGCAACTATGGCTACACCTTC.